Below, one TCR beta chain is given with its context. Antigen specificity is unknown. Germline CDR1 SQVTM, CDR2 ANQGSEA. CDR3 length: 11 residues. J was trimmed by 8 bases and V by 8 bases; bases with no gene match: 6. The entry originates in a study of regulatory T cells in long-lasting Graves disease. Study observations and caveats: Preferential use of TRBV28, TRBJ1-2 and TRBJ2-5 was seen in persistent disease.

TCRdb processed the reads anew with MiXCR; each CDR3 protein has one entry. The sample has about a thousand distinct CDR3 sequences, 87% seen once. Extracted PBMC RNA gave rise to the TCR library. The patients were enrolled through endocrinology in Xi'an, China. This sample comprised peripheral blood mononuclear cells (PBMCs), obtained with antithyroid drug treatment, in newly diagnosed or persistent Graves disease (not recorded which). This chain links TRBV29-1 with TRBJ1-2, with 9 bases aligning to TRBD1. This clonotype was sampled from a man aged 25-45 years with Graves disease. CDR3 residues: CSIGQGIGYTF. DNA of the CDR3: TGCAGCATAGGACAGGGGATCGGCTACACCTTC.